The present T cell receptor beta chain was sequenced within a study of T cell changes during pregnancy in multiple sclerosis. This clone was observed a few times. Germline CDR1 and CDR2: SGHTA and FQGNSA. Trimming pared 1 base from V and 1 base from J, leaving 4 bases between. The CDR3 consists of 13 residues. Clones were read by immunoSEQ multiplex PCR, and TCRdb kept only the in-frame ones, dropping some. The sample has approximately 45,000 clones, about 90% seen once; the top ten hold 0.37%. This TCR came from a female donor in good health, enrolled as a control in a pregnancy study. The sequencing used CD4+ T cells from peripheral blood mononuclear cells, collected in the second trimester of pregnancy. The chain uses TRBV7-2 and TRBJ1-1; D not certain. The CDR3 DNA is TGTGCCAGCAGCTTAGACAGGAACACTGAAGCTTTCTTT. This gives the protein CASSLDRNTEAFF. Combining the CDR3 with reference TRBV7-2 and TRBJ1-1 gives the whole variable domain GAGVSQSPSNKVTEKGKDVELRCDPISGHTALYWYRQSLGQGLEFLIYFQGNSAPDKSGLPSDRFSAERTGGSVSTLTIQRTQQEDSAVYLCASSLDRNTEAFFGQGTRLTVV.